This is a list of T cell receptor beta chains from one sample in a study of beta chain features in type 1 diabetes. The repertoire was sequenced with immunoSEQ multiplex PCR; TCRdb's copy has only in-frame clones and lacks some. The sample holds under 300,000 clones, approximately 13% seen once. Sequenced sample: naive CD4+ T cells from blood. The receptors were sampled from a man aged 30-40 years with type 1 diabetes. CDR3s include the opening cysteine and the closing phenylalanine or tryptophan.

J	V	CDR3
TRBJ2-5	TRBV5-8	CASSESGGSETQYF
TRBJ1-2	TRBV18	CASSTLVQENYGYTF
TRBJ2-3	TRBV5-1	CASSLGRLAGVTDTQYF
TRBJ1-1	TRBV30	CAWAGTGGAEAFF
TRBJ2-3	TRBV25-1	CASTGTSDDTQYF
TRBJ2-1	TRBV5-1	CASSPTGTSGDNEQFF
TRBJ2-5	TRBV19	CASSIGGETQYF
TRBJ2-7	TRBV6-5	CASTRGTGGYEQYF
TRBJ2-7	TRBV30	CAWRGGNDEQYF
TRBJ2-1	TRBV5-1	CASSRDKAGDEQFF
TRBJ2-5	TRBV28	CASRTSGHQETQYF
TRBJ2-5	TRBV5-1	CASSLDRGQETQYF
TRBJ2-2	TRBV27	CASSSWTASNTGELFF
TRBJ2-1	TRBV6-1	CASRFLALSYNEQFF
TRBJ1-5	TRBV18	CASSQGQDNQPQHF
TRBJ2-1	TRBV5-1	CASSTTSGRALEQFF
TRBJ2-6	TRBV19	CASTLEGAFGANVLTF
TRBJ2-5	TRBV2	CASIRQTQETQYF
TRBJ1-6	TRBV2	CASSDPTVGPLHF
TRBJ1-5	TRBV2	CASTPRDSRNQPQHF
TRBJ2-5	TRBV7-2	CASSFNRQETQYF
TRBJ2-3	TRBV25-1	CASRLCGVPSTDTQYF
TRBJ1-1	TRBV18	CASSPPGEPNTEAFF
TRBJ2-1	TRBV2	CASRAGLTLYNEQFF
TRBJ2-3	TRBV6-5	CASSLAGGRDTQYF
TRBJ2-1	TRBV29-1	CSIRQDTYNEQFF
TRBJ2-4	TRBV4-2	CASSQRRGAKNIQYF
TRBJ1-1	TRBV29-1	CSVARTGDTPGTEAFF
TRBJ2-1	TRBV5-1	CASSLPGEVDEQFF
TRBJ2-7	TRBV4-1	CASSLQDGGAYEQYF
TRBJ1-1	TRBV10-3	CAISEGREEAFF
TRBJ1-2	TRBV5-1	CANRQISRVGYTF
TRBJ2-3	TRBV7-2	CASSPHQTAGSTDTQYF
TRBJ2-7	TRBV7-2	CASRLTGSYEQYF
-	TRBV4-1	CASSQVGRTYEQYF
TRBJ1-2	TRBV10-3	CAISDGVTYGYTF
TRBJ2-1	TRBV5-1	CASSLVLARGYNEQFF
TRBJ1-2	TRBV5-6	CASSWGQGTNYGYTF
TRBJ1-1	TRBV2	CASRDQGYYEAFF
TRBJ2-1	TRBV7-8	CASSQSGRAGMQFF
TRBJ2-1	TRBV18	CASSPMAQHNEQFF
TRBJ2-2	TRBV19	CASSTLEARNTGELFF
TRBJ2-2	TRBV2	CAGQGMKNTGELFF
TRBJ2-3	TRBV4-1	CASSQDKTEGPTDTQYF
TRBJ1-2	TRBV6-5	CASKTGTENGYTF
TRBJ2-1	TRBV5-1	CASSPRLAGNNEQFF
TRBJ2-5	TRBV7-9	CASSSSGRASIPETQYF
TRBJ2-5	TRBV4-1	CASSQDGGTSGRAHQETQYF
TRBJ2-7	TRBV4-1	CASSQEEGGSGGEQYF
TRBJ1-1	TRBV11-2	CASSLTGNTEAFF